This T cell receptor beta chain was obtained from a study of T cell clonotyping in hematopoietic cell transplantation (dated by TCRdb to about 2021). For the wider study: Pretransplant samples from recipients were collected after cytoreduction. The study collected some 140 blood samples from approximately 35 consecutive transplant recipients and their related donors. Recruitment of patients was conducted between late 2015 and early 2017, and follow-up was continued until late 2020 or death. What the research found in general, with its limitations: Only a small fraction of recipient repertoires overlapped donor repertoires, with over 95% appearing de novo at the given depth. After transplant, TCR diversity in recipients dropped, and pathologically expanded clonotypes increased progressively from day 30 to day 180. Broader TCR repertoire diversity after transplant was predicted by Inverse Simpson Index values from donors and from recipients before transplant. The sample size was limited and the cells went unsorted, which meant the CD4 and CD8 repertoire contributions could not be told apart.

The immunoSEQ assay, a bias-controlled multiplex PCR with V- and J-specific primers, was used to amplify TCR beta CDR3 regions from genomic DNA. A second PCR step added a proprietary barcode and Illumina adapter sequences to the CDR3 amplicons. An Illumina MiSeq instrument was used for sequencing of the CDR3 libraries. In the original analysis: Export and quality control were done with immunoSEQ Analyzer 3.0, while downstream analyses used R Bioconductor and Immunarch. Only productive rearrangements in the normalized downsampled data set went into calculating the repertoire metrics. Pathologically expanded clonotypes were defined as those larger than 5 templates in the normalized cohort. The Inverse Simpson Index served as the measure of repertoire diversity. To capture all clonotypes, the CMV-specificity analyses were run on the non-normalized data set. Here the immuneACCESS table is served through TCRdb, limited to in-frame sequences with V and J called. Missing clones are a known gap in these copies; in checked studies unresolved V genes cover under half, and the rest lacks a known reason. V and J calls and clone size are copied from that table; D and trimming were computed from the DNA. This sample is represented by approximately 11,000 clones; approximately 92% of them were singletons. About 13% of the sample belongs to the ten largest clones.

Concerning this clone: What this receptor recognizes is not known. Base qualities are missing; no much larger clone stands one base away.

The label giving this sample's time point can be read as: recipient sample about 28 days before transplant, after cytoreduction. Recipient blood was collected about 28 days before transplant and at days 30, 100 and 180 after transplant. Using Nuclei Lysis Solution, genomic DNA was extracted from unfractionated peripheral blood mononuclear cells that were either fresh or cryopreserved. V lost 6 bases and J lost 6 bases, and the count of bases not matched to a germline gene is 4. As encoded in the germline V gene (reference sequence), CDR1 is MNHEY while CDR2 is SMNVEV. Counted from cysteine to phenylalanine, this CDR3 has 13 amino acids. Only the CDR3 DNA stays, 39 bases, in frame from base 1.

This TCR derives from a middle-aged woman with acute myeloid leukemia. Some clones in this sample may be carry-over from other donors' samples. This chain joins TRBV27 to TRBJ2-7; 11 bases in the junction line up with TRBD1. The sample in question was peripheral blood mononuclear cells, obtained before stem cell transplant. The nucleotide sequence is TGTGCCAGCAGGGGGACAGGGGGGCGCGAGCAGTACTTC. This encodes CASRGTGGREQYF.